One sample yielded the 9 T cell receptor beta chains listed below, sequenced in a study of monozygotic twins with cystic fibrosis. The assay was immunoSEQ multiplex PCR, and TCRdb's table has in-frame clones only and misses some. The data contain over 20,000 clones, over 95% of them singletons. The sequenced material came from blood. The receptors were sampled from a girl between 5 and 17 years old with cystic fibrosis.

The V and J genes are TRBV7-2 and TRBJ2-1; TRBD1 might be the D (5 bases). Trimming pared 5 bases from V and 0 bases from J, leaving 14 bases between. The germline V gene has CDR1 SGHTA and CDR2 FQGNSA. The CDR3 runs to 16 residues. The CDR3 is CASSRNRLSSYNEQFF. The DNA for the CDR3 is TGTGCCAGCAGCCGTAACAGGCTCAGCTCCTACAATGAGCAGTTCTTC.

The chain recombines TRBV5-1 with TRBJ2-2, with a weak D call TRBD1 (6 bases). CDR1 and CDR2 (germline): SGHRS, YFSETQ. V was pared by 6 bases and J by 5 bases, with 14 bases between. The length of the CDR3 is 14 residues. In DNA, the CDR3 is TGCGCCAGCACAGGACAGACGGGTACCGGGGAGCTGTTTTTT. Encoded protein: CASTGQTGTGELFF.

The chain employs TRBV11-2 and TRBJ1-4; D is undetermined. CDR3 length: 13 amino acids. Germline V gene data show CDR1 as SGHAT and CDR2 as FQNNGV. The V end lost 1 base, the J end lost 5 bases, and 5 bases lay between the germline ends. The CDR3 DNA reads as TGTGCCAGCAGCTTAGTGTTCAATGAAAAACTGTTTTTT. Its translation is CASSLVFNEKLFF.

V is TRBV6-5 and J is TRBJ1-5; 7 positions agree with TRBD1. This CDR3 has 15 amino acids. Germline lookup yields CDR1 MNHEY and CDR2 SVGAGI. V lost 5 bases to trimming and J lost 2 bases; unmatched junction nucleotides: 6. The CDR3 region has the DNA TGTGCCAGCAGTACCAGGGGGTATGGCAATCAGCCCCAGCATTTT. This encodes CASSTRGYGNQPQHF.

The V call is TRBV18, the J call TRBJ2-5; D uncertain. With 2 bases removed from V and 5 bases from J, the gap between germline ends came to 12 bases. The CDR3 runs to 14 residues. Germline assignment: CDR1 KGHSH and CDR2 LQKENI. DNA of the CDR3: TGTGCCAGCTCACCAGACCCGAACTCGGAGACCCAGTACTTC. Protein sequence: CASSPDPNSETQYF.

The chain joins TRBV5-4 to TRBJ2-2, with D maybe TRBD2 (6 bases). The CDR3 consists of 17 residues. The ends were cut back, 4 bases at V and 4 bases at J, with 20 bases in the middle. Germline loops: CDR1 SGHNT, CDR2 YYREEE (reference sequence). The CDR3, as DNA: TGTGCCAGCAGCCCCCGTGGGGGGTCCGTCGGCACCGGGGAGCTGTTTTTT. As protein: CASSPRGGSVGTGELFF.

The chain combines TRBV25-1 with TRBJ1-5; D is unresolved. Trimming cost V 10 bases and J 0 bases, with 16 bases left between them. The CDR3 is 15 residues long. Per germline, CDR1 MGHDK and CDR2 SYGVNS. The DNA of the CDR3 is TGTGCCAACCCGACTAGCGGCTATAGCAATCAGCCCCAGCATTTT. As protein: CANPTSGYSNQPQHF.

The gene calls are TRBV9 and TRBJ2-5, with 10 bases matching TRBD1. The CDR3 runs 14 residues. The V and J ends lost 3 bases and 7 bases, in that order; junction bases with no gene match: 6. Germline V gene data show CDR1 as SGDLS and CDR2 as YYNGEE. The CDR3 protein is CASSGGQGSVTQYF. The DNA of the CDR3 is TGTGCCAGCAGCGGGGGACAGGGGTCTGTGACCCAGTACTTC.

The chain recombines TRBV5-6 with TRBJ2-2; D may correspond to TRBD1 or TRBD2 (6 bases each). The CDR3 covers 15 residues. Germline assignment: CDR1 SGHDT and CDR2 YYEEEE. Trimming pared 4 bases from V and 4 bases from J, leaving 14 bases between. The CDR3 DNA is TGTGCCAGCAGCGGCTTCGGGGGCGGCACCGGGGAGCTGTTTTTT. It specifies CASSGFGGGTGELFF.